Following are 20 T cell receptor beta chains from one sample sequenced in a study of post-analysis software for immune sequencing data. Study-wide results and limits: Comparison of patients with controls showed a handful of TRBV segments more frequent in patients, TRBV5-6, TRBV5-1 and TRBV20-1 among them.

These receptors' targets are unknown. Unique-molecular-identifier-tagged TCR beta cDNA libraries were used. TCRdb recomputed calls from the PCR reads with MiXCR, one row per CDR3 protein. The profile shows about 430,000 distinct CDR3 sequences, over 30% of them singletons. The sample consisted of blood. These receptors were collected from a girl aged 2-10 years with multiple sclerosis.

The CDR3 coding sequence is TGTGCCAGCAGTTACTCGTTTGAGGGTTCAGGGGCAGATACGCAGTATTTT. As protein: CASSYSFEGSGADTQYF. The chain links TRBV6-6 to TRBJ2-3, with a weak D call TRBD1 (6 bases). The germline V and J ends were trimmed by 0 bases and 4 bases, with 17 bases remaining between them. CDR1 and CDR2 (germline): MNHNY, SVGAGI (reference sequence). This CDR3 is 17 amino acids long.

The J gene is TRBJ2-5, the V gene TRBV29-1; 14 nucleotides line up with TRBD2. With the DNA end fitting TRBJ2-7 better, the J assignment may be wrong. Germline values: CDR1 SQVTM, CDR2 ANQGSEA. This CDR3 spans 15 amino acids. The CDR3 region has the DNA TGCAGCGCTCGGACTAGCGGGAGGATAACCTACGAGCAGTACTTC. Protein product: CSARTSGRITYEQYF.

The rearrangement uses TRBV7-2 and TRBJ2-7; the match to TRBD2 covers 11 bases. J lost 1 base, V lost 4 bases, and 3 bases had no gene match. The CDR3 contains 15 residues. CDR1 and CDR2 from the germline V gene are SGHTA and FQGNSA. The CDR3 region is CASSWTSGPSYEQYF. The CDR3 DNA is TGTGCCAGCAGCTGGACTAGCGGGCCTTCCTACGAGCAGTACTTC.

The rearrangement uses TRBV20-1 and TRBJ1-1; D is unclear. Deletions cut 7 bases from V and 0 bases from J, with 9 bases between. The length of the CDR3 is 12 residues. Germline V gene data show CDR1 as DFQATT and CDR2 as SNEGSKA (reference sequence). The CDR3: CSVWHMNTEAFF. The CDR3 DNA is TGCAGTGTGTGGCATATGAACACTGAAGCTTTCTTT.

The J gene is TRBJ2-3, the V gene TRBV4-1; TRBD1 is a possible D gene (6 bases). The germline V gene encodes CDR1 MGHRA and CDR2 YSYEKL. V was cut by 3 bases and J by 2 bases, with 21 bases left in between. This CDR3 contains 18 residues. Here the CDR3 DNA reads TGCGCCAGCAGCCATCCCTTCCCAGGGGTACGTATCACAGATACGCAGTATTTT. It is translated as CASSHPFPGVRITDTQYF.

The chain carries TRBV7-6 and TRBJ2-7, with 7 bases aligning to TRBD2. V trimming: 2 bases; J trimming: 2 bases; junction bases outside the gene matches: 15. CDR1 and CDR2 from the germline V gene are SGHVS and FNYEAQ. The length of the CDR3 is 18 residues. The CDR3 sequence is CASSLFGGIGGTAYEQYF. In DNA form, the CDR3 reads TGTGCCAGCAGCTTATTCGGGGGGATTGGGGGGACGGCCTACGAGCAGTACTTC.

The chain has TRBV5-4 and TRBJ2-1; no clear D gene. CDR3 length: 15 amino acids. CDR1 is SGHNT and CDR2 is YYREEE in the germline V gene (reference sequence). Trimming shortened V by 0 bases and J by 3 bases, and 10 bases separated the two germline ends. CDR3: CASSLELPGYNEQFF. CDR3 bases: TGTGCCAGCAGCTTGGAACTTCCAGGCTACAATGAGCAGTTCTTC.

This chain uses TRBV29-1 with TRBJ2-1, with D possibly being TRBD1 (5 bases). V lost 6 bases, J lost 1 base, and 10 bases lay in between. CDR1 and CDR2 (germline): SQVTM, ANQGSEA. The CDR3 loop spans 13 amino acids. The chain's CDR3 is CSVATGSYNEQFF. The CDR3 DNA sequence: TGCAGCGTAGCTACAGGTTCCTACAATGAGCAGTTCTTC.

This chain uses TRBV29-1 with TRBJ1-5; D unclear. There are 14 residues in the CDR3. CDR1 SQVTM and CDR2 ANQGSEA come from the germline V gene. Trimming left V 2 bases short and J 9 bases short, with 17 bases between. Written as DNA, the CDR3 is TGCAGCGTTGAAATTTGGAGGGCCCCGAGGCCCCAGCATTTT. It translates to CSVEIWRAPRPQHF.

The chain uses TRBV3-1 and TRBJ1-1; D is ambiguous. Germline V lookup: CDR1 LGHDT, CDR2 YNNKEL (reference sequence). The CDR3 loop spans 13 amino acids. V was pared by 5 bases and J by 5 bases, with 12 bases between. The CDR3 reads CASSRRTRTEAFF. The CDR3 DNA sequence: TGTGCCAGCAGCAGACGGACGCGGACTGAAGCTTTCTTT.

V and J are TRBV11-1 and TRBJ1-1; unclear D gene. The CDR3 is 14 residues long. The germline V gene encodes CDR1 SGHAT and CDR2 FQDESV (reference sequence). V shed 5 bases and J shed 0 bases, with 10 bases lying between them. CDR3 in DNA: TGTGCCAGCAGCCCCCAGGCCTTGAACACTGAAGCTTTCTTT. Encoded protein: CASSPQALNTEAFF.

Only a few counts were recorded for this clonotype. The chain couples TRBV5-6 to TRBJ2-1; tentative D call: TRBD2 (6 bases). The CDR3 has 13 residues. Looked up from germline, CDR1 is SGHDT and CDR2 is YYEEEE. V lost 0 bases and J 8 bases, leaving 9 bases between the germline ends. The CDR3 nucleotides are TGTGCCAGCAGCTTGGCCGGGGGACATGAGCAGTTCTTC. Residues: CASSLAGGHEQFF.

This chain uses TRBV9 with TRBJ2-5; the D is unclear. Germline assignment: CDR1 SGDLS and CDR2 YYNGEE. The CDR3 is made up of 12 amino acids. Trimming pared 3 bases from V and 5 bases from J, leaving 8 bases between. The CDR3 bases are TGTGCCAGCAGCGCGAGTACGGAGACCCAGTACTTC. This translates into CASSASTETQYF.

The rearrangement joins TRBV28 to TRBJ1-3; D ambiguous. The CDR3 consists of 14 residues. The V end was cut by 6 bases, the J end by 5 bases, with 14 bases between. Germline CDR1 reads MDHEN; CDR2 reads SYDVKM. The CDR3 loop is CASSPPTTRNTIYF. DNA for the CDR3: TGTGCCAGCAGCCCACCAACGACAAGAAACACCATATATTTT.

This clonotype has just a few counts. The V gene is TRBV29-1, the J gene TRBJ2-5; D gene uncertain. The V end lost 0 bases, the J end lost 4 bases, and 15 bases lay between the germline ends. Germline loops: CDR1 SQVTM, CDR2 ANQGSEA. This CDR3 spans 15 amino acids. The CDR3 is CSVEEGYQVLETQYF. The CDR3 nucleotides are TGCAGCGTTGAAGAAGGGTATCAGGTGTTAGAGACCCAGTACTTC.

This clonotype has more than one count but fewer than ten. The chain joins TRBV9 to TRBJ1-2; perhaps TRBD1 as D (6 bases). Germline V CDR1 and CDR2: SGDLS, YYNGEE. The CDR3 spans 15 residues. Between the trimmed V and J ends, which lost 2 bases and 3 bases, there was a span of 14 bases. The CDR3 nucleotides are TGTGCCAGCAGCGTGAATCCGGACAGTGACTATGGCTACACCTTC. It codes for CASSVNPDSDYGYTF.

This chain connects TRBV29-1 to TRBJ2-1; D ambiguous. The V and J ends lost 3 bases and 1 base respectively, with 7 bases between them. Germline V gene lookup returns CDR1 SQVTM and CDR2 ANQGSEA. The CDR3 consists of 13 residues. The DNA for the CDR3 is TGCAGCGTTGACGTCGGATCCTACAATGAGCAGTTCTTC. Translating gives CSVDVGSYNEQFF.

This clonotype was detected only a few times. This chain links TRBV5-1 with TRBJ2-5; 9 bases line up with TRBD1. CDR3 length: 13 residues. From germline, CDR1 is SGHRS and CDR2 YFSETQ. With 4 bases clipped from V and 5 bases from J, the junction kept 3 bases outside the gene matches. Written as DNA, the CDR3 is TGCGCCAGCAGCAACAGGGGGCAGGAGACCCAGTACTTC. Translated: CASSNRGQETQYF.

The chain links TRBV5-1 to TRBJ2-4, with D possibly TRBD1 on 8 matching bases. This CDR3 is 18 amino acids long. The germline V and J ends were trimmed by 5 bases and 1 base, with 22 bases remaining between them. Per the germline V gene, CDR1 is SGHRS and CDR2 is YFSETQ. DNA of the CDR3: TGCGCCAGCAGTTCTACAAACAGGGGGGGTTTGGCCAAAAACATTCAGTACTTC. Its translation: CASSSTNRGGLAKNIQYF.

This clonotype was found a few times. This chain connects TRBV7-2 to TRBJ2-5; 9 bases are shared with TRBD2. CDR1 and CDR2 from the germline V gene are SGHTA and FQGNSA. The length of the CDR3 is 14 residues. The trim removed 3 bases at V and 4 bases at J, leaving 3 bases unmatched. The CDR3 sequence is CASSFSGSLETQYF. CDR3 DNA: TGTGCCAGCAGCTTTAGCGGGAGCTTAGAGACCCAGTACTTC.